Listed here are 7 T cell receptor beta chains from one sample, sequenced in a study of shared clonotypes between healthy human individuals. Clones were read by immunoSEQ multiplex PCR, and TCRdb kept only the in-frame ones, dropping some. The sample consists of about 2.3 million clones, approximately 90% of them appearing once. What was sequenced was naive CD4+ T cells from PBMCs. Subset indicated: CD45RA+ positively selected. The receptors derive from a man between 18 and 35 years old in good health. Some clones in this sample may be carry-over from other donors' samples.

The V and J genes are TRBV19 and TRBJ1-2; D is uncertain. The CDR3 spans 13 residues. Trimming removed 4 bases from V and 8 bases from J, with 14 bases in between. CDR1 and CDR2 from the germline V gene are LNHDA and SQIVND (reference sequence). CDR3 bases: TGTGCCAGTAGTACCGGGCAGCTCGAAGGCTACACCTTC. It encodes CASSTGQLEGYTF. The full variable domain, its missing parts supplied by reference TRBV19 and TRBJ1-2, is DGGITQSPKYLFRKEGQNVTLSCEQNLNHDAMYWYRQDPGQGLRLIYYSQIVNDFQKGDIAEGYSVSREKKESFPLTVTSAQKNPTAFYLCASSTGQLEGYTFGSGTRLTVV.

This chain joins TRBV10-2 and TRBJ2-1, with TRBD2 identical over 14 bases. Germline V lookup: CDR1 WSHSY, CDR2 SAAADI. Losses at the gene ends were 3 bases for V and 10 bases for J; bases not matched to a gene: 5. The CDR3 spans 15 residues. The CDR3 DNA reads TGCGCCAGCAGTGACGGGACTAGCGGGAGTTGGGAGCAGTTCTTC. Protein sequence: CASSDGTSGSWEQFF.

The chain links TRBV7-2 to TRBJ1-1; TRBD1 matches at 9 bases. The CDR3 has 16 amino acids. The junction had 8 bases not matched to a gene; V was cut back by 2 bases and J by 4 bases. Germline V gives CDR1 SGHTA, CDR2 FQGNSA. The CDR3 sequence: CASSLIGTGGGTEAFF. Here the CDR3 DNA reads TGTGCCAGCAGCTTAATTGGAACAGGGGGCGGCACTGAAGCTTTCTTT.

The rearrangement links TRBV14 to TRBJ2-7; 13 nucleotides line up with TRBD2. With V trimmed by 4 bases and J by 4 bases, 1 base remained unmatched. Germline V gene sequence: CDR1 SGHDN, CDR2 FVKESK. The CDR3 runs to 14 residues. The CDR3 protein is CASSRTSGSYEQYF. As DNA, the CDR3 is TGTGCCAGCAGCCGGACTAGCGGGAGTTACGAGCAGTACTTC.

The count of this clone is one. The chain is built from TRBV14 and TRBJ1-3; a weak D match, TRBD1 (5 bases). Per germline, CDR1 SGHDN and CDR2 FVKESK. CDR3 length equals 15 residues. Trimming shortened V by 5 bases and J by 4 bases, and 15 bases separated the two germline ends. The CDR3 sequence: CASSSWQGAGNTIYF. CDR3 nucleotide sequence: TGTGCCAGCAGCTCCTGGCAGGGCGCCGGAAACACCATATATTTT.

J is TRBJ1-2 and V is TRBV28, with D hard to call. The CDR3 loop spans 15 amino acids. Trimming cost V 7 bases and J 4 bases, with 19 bases left between them. Germline lookup yields CDR1 MDHEN and CDR2 SYDVKM. CDR3 in amino acids: CASNSVGERAYGYTF. The CDR3 DNA reads as TGTGCCAGCAACTCAGTCGGGGAGAGGGCCTATGGCTACACCTTC.

This rearrangement joins TRBV7-9 to TRBJ2-2, with TRBD2 matching 9 bases. Germline trimming cut 8 bases from V and 3 bases from J; bases unmatched to any gene: 7. The germline V gene has CDR1 SEHNR and CDR2 FQNEAQ (reference sequence). The CDR3 sequence is 15 residues long. CDR3 in amino acids: CASPRSGRYTGELFF. The CDR3 nucleotides read TGTGCCAGCCCCCGGAGCGGGAGGTACACCGGGGAGCTGTTTTTT.